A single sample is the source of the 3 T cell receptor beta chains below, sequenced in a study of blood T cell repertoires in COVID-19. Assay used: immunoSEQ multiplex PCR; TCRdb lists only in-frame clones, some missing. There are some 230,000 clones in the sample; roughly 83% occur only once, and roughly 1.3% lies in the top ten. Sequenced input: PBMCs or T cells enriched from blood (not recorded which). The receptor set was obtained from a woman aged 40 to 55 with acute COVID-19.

This chain's CDR3 is CASSLGGRPNEQFF. The DNA of the CDR3 is TGTGCCAGCAGCTTGGGGGGGCGCCCAAATGAGCAGTTCTTC. The chain links TRBV5-8 to TRBJ2-1, with D possibly matching TRBD1 (6 bases). Trimming cost V 0 bases and J 7 bases, with 11 bases left between them. This CDR3 comprises 14 residues. Germline loops: CDR1 SGHTS, CDR2 YDEGEE.

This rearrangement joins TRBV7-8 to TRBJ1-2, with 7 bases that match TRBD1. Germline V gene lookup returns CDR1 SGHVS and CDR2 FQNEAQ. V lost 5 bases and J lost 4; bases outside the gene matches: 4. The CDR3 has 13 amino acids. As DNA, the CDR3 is TGTGCCAGCAGCCGACAGGGTCTCTATGGCTACACCTTC. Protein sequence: CASSRQGLYGYTF.

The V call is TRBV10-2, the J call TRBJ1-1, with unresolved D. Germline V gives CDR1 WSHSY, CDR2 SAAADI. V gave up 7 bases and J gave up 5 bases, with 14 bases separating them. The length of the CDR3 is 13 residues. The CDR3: CASTQLPGTEAFF. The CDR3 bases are TGCGCCAGCACTCAGCTCCCAGGAACTGAAGCTTTCTTT.